The 26 T cell receptor beta chains given below trace back to one sample, sequenced in a study of OX40 agonist ivuxolimab in advanced cancers. Using immunoSEQ multiplex PCR, the repertoire was profiled, and TCRdb retains in-frame clones only, with some absent. The sample includes 70,000 to 85,000 clones, 84% of them seen just once. The source material was CD4+ or CD8+ T cells sorted from blood, sampled in a trial of the OX40 agonist ivuxolimab. The receptors derive from an adult with an advanced solid tumor such as melanoma, head and neck, liver or kidney cancer.

The chain carries TRBV10-3 and TRBJ2-6; D ambiguous. CDR3 length equals 14 residues. V was pared by 7 bases and J by 0 bases, with 7 bases between. Germline V gene lookup returns CDR1 ENHRY and CDR2 SYGVKD. CDR3 sequence: CAIMASSGANVLTF. The CDR3 DNA is TGTGCCATCATGGCGAGCTCTGGGGCCAACGTCCTGACTTTC.

CDR3 DNA sequence: TGTGCCAGCAGCCCACAGCGGGGGGGTGGCGAGACCCAGTACTTC. Encoded protein: CASSPQRGGGETQYF. V is TRBV7-2 and J is TRBJ2-5; TRBD2 matches at 10 bases. CDR1 and CDR2 from the germline V gene are SGHTA and FQGNSA. Trimming at V came to 5 bases and at J to 5 bases, leaving 8 bases not matched to a gene. The CDR3 covers 15 residues.

The rearrangement uses TRBV5-5 and TRBJ1-5; D is possibly TRBD1 (5 bases). CDR1 SGHKS and CDR2 YYEKEE come from the germline V gene (reference sequence). The CDR3 contains 14 residues. Trimming removed 1 base at V and 1 base at J, with 6 bases between. The CDR3 here is CASSLQGSNQPQHF. The CDR3 bases are TGTGCCAGCAGCTTGCAGGGAAGCAATCAGCCCCAGCATTTT.

This sequence joins TRBV5-1 and TRBJ1-3, with a possible D match to TRBD1 (5 bases). Germline loops: CDR1 SGHRS, CDR2 YFSETQ. With 5 bases removed from V and 2 bases from J, the gap between germline ends came to 14 bases. This CDR3 comprises 15 residues. CDR3 region: CASRPGTHAGNTIYF. The CDR3 bases are TGCGCCAGCAGGCCTGGGACTCACGCTGGAAACACCATATATTTT.

CDR3 protein: CASSPRDRVTEAFF. The DNA for the CDR3 is TGTGCCAGCAGCCCCCGGGACAGGGTCACTGAAGCTTTCTTT. The chain has TRBV6-5 and TRBJ1-1; 9 bases match TRBD1. Looked up from germline, CDR1 is MNHEY and CDR2 is SVGAGI. V lost 6 bases to trimming and J lost 4 bases; unmatched junction nucleotides: 6. The CDR3 length is 14 residues.

The rearrangement joins TRBV5-1 to TRBJ2-3, with a possible D match to TRBD1 (6 bases). Trimming pared 7 bases from V and 4 bases from J, leaving 13 bases between. There are 13 residues in the CDR3. Per the germline V gene, CDR1 is SGHRS and CDR2 is YFSETQ. CDR3 in amino acids: CASASQGSDTQYF. The DNA of the CDR3 is TGCGCCAGCGCCTCACAGGGATCAGATACGCAGTATTTT.

This clone was seen once. The J gene is TRBJ2-3, the V gene TRBV4-3; possibly TRBD2 for D (6 bases). This CDR3 is 13 amino acids long. The V and J ends lost 1 base and 5 bases respectively, with 7 bases between them. CDR1 and CDR2 from the germline V gene are LGHNA and YSLEER. CDR3 sequence (DNA): TGCGCCAGCAGCCAAGCGGAGGGAGATACGCAGTATTTT. Its translation is CASSQAEGDTQYF.

J is TRBJ2-3 and V is TRBV5-1; 7 bases line up with TRBD2. Germline trimming cut 0 bases from V and 0 bases from J; bases unmatched to any gene: 7. Looked up from germline, CDR1 is SGHRS and CDR2 is YFSETQ. There are 17 residues in the CDR3. Written as DNA, the CDR3 is TGCGCCAGCAGCTTGGATCCGCGGGGGTCTAGCACAGATACGCAGTATTTT. It is translated as CASSLDPRGSSTDTQYF.

This clone was observed once. The chain links TRBV18 to TRBJ1-2; a possible D gene is TRBD1 (5 bases). Trimming took off 3 bases at V and 8 bases at J, with 10 bases between the two ends. Germline lookup yields CDR1 KGHSH and CDR2 LQKENI. The CDR3 covers 12 residues. In DNA, the CDR3 is TGTGCCAGCTCACCCCGGGGGGACGGCTACACCTTC. Its translation: CASSPRGDGYTF.

This chain links TRBV5-1 with TRBJ2-3; TRBD2 matches 10 bases. This CDR3 region has 14 residues. The J segment lost 6 bases and the V segment lost 5 bases, leaving 6 bases of the junction unmatched. Germline CDR1 is SGHRS and CDR2 is YFSETQ. Here the CDR3 reads CASRLAGNTDTQYF. DNA of the CDR3: TGCGCCAGCAGACTAGCGGGGAACACGGATACGCAGTATTTT.

This chain uses TRBV14 with TRBJ1-3, with 8 positions matching TRBD1. V lost 5 bases to trimming and J lost 5 bases; unmatched junction nucleotides: 5. This CDR3 is 14 amino acids long. Looked up from germline, CDR1 is SGHDN and CDR2 is FVKESK. The CDR3 region has the DNA TGTGCCAGCAGCTCAGGGGGCCGTAGAAACACCATATATTTT. Amino acids: CASSSGGRRNTIYF.

V usage is TRBV7-2 and J usage is TRBJ2-3, with D perhaps TRBD1 (5 bases). The germline gives CDR1 SGHTA, CDR2 FQGNSA. This CDR3 spans 15 amino acids. The V and J ends lost 5 bases and 4 bases respectively, with 16 bases between them. For the CDR3, the DNA is TGTGCCAGCAGCATCGCCTCCCAGGGTCCAGATACGCAGTATTTT. The encoded protein is CASSIASQGPDTQYF.

The chain is built from TRBV5-8 and TRBJ1-2; no reliable D call. The CDR3 loop spans 15 amino acids. With 3 bases removed from V and 4 bases from J, the gap between germline ends came to 16 bases. Germline CDR1 SGHTS, CDR2 YDEGEE. The CDR3 sequence: CASSSPATDIYGYTF. CDR3 coding DNA: TGTGCCAGCAGCTCCCCCGCGACGGATATCTATGGCTACACCTTC. The complete variable domain, with remaining parts taken from reference TRBV5-8 and TRBJ1-2, reads EAGVTQSPTHLIKTRGQQATLRCSPISGHTSVYWYQQALGLGLQFLLWYDEGEERNRGNFPPRFSGRQFPNYSSELNVNALELEDSALYLCASSSPATDIYGYTFGSGTRLTVV.

This chain uses TRBV6-5 with TRBJ1-6; TRBD1 aligns across 7 bases. The CDR3 has 14 amino acids. With 2 bases clipped from V and 10 bases from J, the junction kept 5 bases outside the gene matches. CDR1 and CDR2 from the germline V gene are MNHEY and SVGAGI. The CDR3 DNA reads TGTGCCAGCAGTTACGGCAGGGGGGGCTCACCCCTCCACTTT. Translating gives CASSYGRGGSPLHF.

V gene TRBV5-1 combines with J gene TRBJ2-1; 8 nucleotides line up with TRBD1. Looked up from germline, CDR1 is SGHRS and CDR2 is YFSETQ. CDR3 size: 15 residues. V shed 2 bases and J 10 bases; nucleotides not matched to a gene: 11. CDR3 sequence (DNA): TGCGCCAGCAGCTTTAGGACAGGGCGCCCGGGGGAGCAGTTCTTC. Translation: CASSFRTGRPGEQFF.

The genes are TRBV25-1 and TRBJ2-6; the D is unclear. Germline V gene data show CDR1 as MGHDK and CDR2 as SYGVNS. The V and J ends lost 5 bases and 2 bases respectively, with 10 bases between them. The CDR3 spans 15 residues. CDR3 amino acids: CASSLTETGANVLTF. Written as DNA, the CDR3 is TGTGCCAGCAGTCTTACGGAGACTGGGGCCAACGTCCTGACTTTC.

This clone was picked up one time. V and J are TRBV7-2 and TRBJ1-3, with D possibly TRBD1 on 6 matching bases. With 3 bases removed from V and 7 bases from J, the gap between germline ends came to 10 bases. Germline CDR1 is SGHTA and CDR2 is FQGNSA. The CDR3 is 13 amino acids. CDR3 amino acids: CASSFDRYNTIYF. The CDR3 nucleotides read TGTGCCAGCAGCTTCGACAGGTACAACACCATATATTTT.

The chain is built from TRBV7-9 and TRBJ1-4; a possible D gene is TRBD1 (5 bases). V was trimmed by 5 bases and J by 4 bases, leaving 14 bases between them. This CDR3 has 15 residues. From germline, CDR1 is SEHNR and CDR2 FQNEAQ (reference sequence). The CDR3 spells CASSLEAGYNEKLFF. The CDR3 region has the DNA TGTGCCAGCAGCCTAGAGGCAGGGTATAATGAAAAACTGTTTTTT.

The J gene is TRBJ2-2, the V gene TRBV6-5, with no clear D. In germline, CDR1 is MNHEY, CDR2 SVGAGI. This CDR3 comprises 14 residues. The germline V and J ends were trimmed by 4 bases and 0 bases, with 6 bases remaining between them. The CDR3 DNA reads TGTGCCAGCAGTTTAATAGCGAACACCGGGGAGCTGTTTTTT. It translates to CASSLIANTGELFF.

V is TRBV2 and J is TRBJ1-2; 7 bases match TRBD1. The CDR3 sequence is 17 residues long. V lost 0 bases to trimming and J lost 4 bases; unmatched junction nucleotides: 11. Germline CDR1 reads SNHLY; CDR2 reads FYNNEI. The CDR3 sequence: CASSEAVGGQESYGYTF. The DNA of the CDR3 is TGTGCCAGCAGTGAAGCGGTGGGCGGACAGGAGAGCTATGGCTACACCTTC.

The chain links TRBV19 to TRBJ1-1; D is uncertain. Per germline, CDR1 LNHDA and CDR2 SQIVND (reference sequence). Trimming took off 1 base at V and 1 base at J, with 7 bases between the two ends. The CDR3 loop spans 14 amino acids. CDR3 sequence reads: CASSIAASNTEAFF. The CDR3 DNA follows: TGTGCCAGTAGTATAGCGGCCTCGAACACTGAAGCTTTCTTT. The full variable domain, rest sourced from reference TRBV19 and TRBJ1-1, is DGGITQSPKYLFRKEGQNVTLSCEQNLNHDAMYWYRQDPGQGLRLIYYSQIVNDFQKGDIAEGYSVSREKKESFPLTVTSAQKNPTAFYLCASSIAASNTEAFFGQGTRLTVV.

V is TRBV7-9 and J is TRBJ1-6; the D gene is possibly TRBD1 (5 bases). Deletions cut 5 bases from V and 3 bases from J, with 11 bases between. The length of the CDR3 is 15 residues. Germline assignment: CDR1 SEHNR and CDR2 FQNEAQ (reference sequence). The CDR3 DNA reads TGTGCCAGCAGCCCCAGGGTTGGCTATAATTCACCCCTCCACTTT. Translated, it gives CASSPRVGYNSPLHF.

V is TRBV19 and J is TRBJ1-5; a weak D match, TRBD1 (6 bases). The V end lost 7 bases, the J end lost 7 bases, and 11 bases lay between the germline ends. This CDR3 spans 12 amino acids. CDR1 is LNHDA, CDR2 SQIVND, per germline (reference sequence). CDR3 region: CASMQGSQPQHF. The DNA of the CDR3 is TGTGCCAGTATGCAGGGGAGCCAGCCCCAGCATTTT.

This clone was detected only once. This chain uses TRBV11-2 with TRBJ1-6; the D is unclear. The CDR3 totals 14 residues. The V end was cut by 4 bases, the J end by 11 bases, with 15 bases between. Looked up from germline, CDR1 is SGHAT and CDR2 is FQNNGV. CDR3 DNA: TGTGCCAGCAGCTCCCTTAACCGATTAGCACCCCTCCACTTT. It codes for CASSSLNRLAPLHF.

The rearrangement links TRBV7-2 to TRBJ2-3; D is perhaps TRBD1 or TRBD2 (5 bases each). Germline V CDR1 and CDR2: SGHTA, FQGNSA. The CDR3 is made up of 14 amino acids. V lost 2 bases, J lost 2 bases, and 8 bases lay in between. The CDR3 loop is CASSLNGATDTQYF. For the CDR3, the DNA is TGTGCCAGCAGCTTAAACGGGGCCACAGATACGCAGTATTTT.

This chain connects TRBV2 to TRBJ2-3; D is tentatively TRBD1 or TRBD2 (6 bases each). Germline CDR1 and CDR2: SNHLY and FYNNEI. Trimming cost V 0 bases and J 4 bases, with 11 bases left between them. This CDR3 has 15 residues. The CDR3 bases are TGTGCCAGCAGTGAAGCGGGGGGCGGCGCAGATACGCAGTATTTT. Protein: CASSEAGGGADTQYF.